This entry describes one T cell receptor (beta chain). Between the trimmed V and J ends, which lost 4 bases and 7 bases, there was a span of 17 bases. The CDR3 totals 14 residues. The germline V gene has CDR1 SGHRS and CDR2 YFSETQ. Generated by immunoSEQ multiplex PCR, the TCRdb table keeps only in-frame clones and is missing some. Seen here are fewer than 70,000 clones, about 81% observed once, and the top ten hold 2% to 2.5%. The source of the sample is a study of OX40 agonist ivuxolimab in advanced cancers. The receptor was isolated from an adult with an advanced solid tumor such as melanoma, head and neck, liver or kidney cancer. The chain carries TRBV5-1 and TRBJ1-2; D ambiguous. The material was CD4+ or CD8+ T cells sorted from blood, obtained in a trial of the OX40 agonist ivuxolimab. The DNA of the CDR3 is TGCGCCAGCAGCCCTTCTTGGGGAGGGCTTGGCTACACCTTC. Protein sequence: CASSPSWGGLGYTF.